The clone carrying this T cell receptor (beta chain) was observed a handful of times. As yet, its antigen is unknown. The data stem from a study of response to subunit inactivated influenza vaccine. Findings and caveats of the study: It was the authors' suggestion that each seasonal influenza vaccination recruits few new T cells.

A single record per CDR3 protein comes from TCRdb applying MiXCR to the RT-PCR reads. The sample has 610,000 or so distinct CDR3 sequences, 13% to 15% seen once; the top ten hold around 10%. The germline CDR1 and CDR2 sequences are MNHEY and SMNVEV (reference sequence). This CDR3 is 14 amino acids long. The V gene lost 2 bases and the J gene lost 5 bases, with 13 bases spanning the gap. The source of this sequence is a man in his fifties or sixties who received an inactivated influenza vaccine. The gene calls are TRBV27 and TRBJ2-7, with D possibly called TRBD1 or TRBD2 (5 bases each). This specimen was PBMCs from blood, taken 11 to 12 days after vaccination. CDR3 protein: CASSLDGAGDEQYF. The CDR3 DNA sequence: TGTGCCAGCAGTTTAGACGGGGCTGGCGACGAGCAGTACTTC.